Sequencing of this TCR beta chain was carried out in a study of T cell responses to AZD1222 COVID-19 vaccine. Study outcomes and limitations: Researchers report vaccine-associated CD4 TCRs spanning spike, with dominance at 160-218 and 743-854. Donors were mostly white British, more females; clonal diversity possibly underestimated.

Only one count was recorded for this clone. Its antigen remains unknown. TCRdb's table, derived via immunoSEQ multiplex PCR, lists solely in-frame clones and lacks some. The sample carries about 86,000 clones, 60% to 80% recorded once. The receptor comes from an adult in good health. Specimen: peripheral blood, collected on day 0 of AZD1222 vaccination.

The CDR3 DNA is TGTGCCAGCACCGGAAGGGTAACCGGGGAGCTGTTTTTT. Translation gives CASTGRVTGELFF. The chain joins TRBV6-6 to TRBJ2-2; D remains unclear. V was shortened by 7 bases and J by 5 bases, with 11 bases between the two germline ends. Germline lookup yields CDR1 MNHNY and CDR2 SVGAGI (reference sequence). This CDR3 is 13 amino acids long.